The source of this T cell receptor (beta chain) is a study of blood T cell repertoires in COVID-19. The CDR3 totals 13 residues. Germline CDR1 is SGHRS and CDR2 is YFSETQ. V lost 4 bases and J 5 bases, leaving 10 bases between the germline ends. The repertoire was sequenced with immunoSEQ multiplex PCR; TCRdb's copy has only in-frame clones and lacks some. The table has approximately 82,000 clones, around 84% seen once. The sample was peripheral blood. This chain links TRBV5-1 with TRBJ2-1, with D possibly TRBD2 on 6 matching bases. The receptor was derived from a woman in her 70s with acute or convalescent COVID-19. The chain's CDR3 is CASSGTANNEQFF. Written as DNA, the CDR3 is TGCGCCAGCAGCGGGACTGCGAACAATGAGCAGTTCTTC.